This TCR beta chain was found in a study of blood T cell repertoires in COVID-19. Profiling relied on immunoSEQ multiplex PCR, and the TCRdb table lists in-frame clones only, not all of them. The sample records approximately 250,000 clones, 70% to 90% being singletons. Trimming cost V 6 bases and J 9 bases; bases outside gene matches: 9. The germline V gene encodes CDR1 LNHDA and CDR2 SQIVND (reference sequence). The CDR3 contains 14 residues. This sequence joins TRBV19 and TRBJ2-1; TRBD2 matches at 9 bases. The sequence came from a man aged 30-40 years who had recovered from COVID-19. The sequenced sample consisted of peripheral blood. CDR3: CASSRTSAVSEQFF. DNA of the CDR3: TGTGCCAGTAGCCGGACTAGCGCCGTTAGTGAGCAGTTCTTC. Using reference TRBV19 and TRBJ2-1 for the parts outside the CDR3, the full variable domain is DGGITQSPKYLFRKEGQNVTLSCEQNLNHDAMYWYRQDPGQGLRLIYYSQIVNDFQKGDIAEGYSVSREKKESFPLTVTSAQKNPTAFYLCASSRTSAVSEQFFGPGTRLTVL.